One and the same sample provided the 12 T cell receptor beta chains below, sequenced in a study of post-analysis software for immune sequencing data. Broader study findings: Roughly five TRBV segments appeared more often in patients than in controls, and TRBV5-6, TRBV5-1 and TRBV20-1 were among these.

Their antigens remain unidentified. Unique molecular identifiers featured in each of the TCR beta cDNA libraries. From the PCR reads, TCRdb called clonotypes with MiXCR, one entry per CDR3 protein. The sample shows hundreds of thousands of distinct CDR3 sequences, over 45% of them seen only once. The specimen sequenced was blood. These receptors originate from a girl aged 2 to 10 with multiple sclerosis.

This clonotype was seen just once. The chain links TRBV7-9 to TRBJ2-1, with 9 bases that match TRBD1. The V gene's germline CDR1 is SEHNR and CDR2 FQNEAQ (reference sequence). CDR3 length: 15 amino acids. J gave up 7 bases and V 5 bases, and 9 bases lay outside the gene matches. CDR3 loop: CASSHRDRESNEQFF. In DNA form, the CDR3 reads TGTGCCAGCAGCCACCGGGACAGGGAATCGAATGAGCAGTTCTTC.

Only one count was recorded for this clonotype. CDR3 amino acids: CSGNRGDTEAFF. In DNA, the CDR3 is TGCAGCGGGAACAGGGGGGACACTGAAGCTTTCTTT. The V and J genes are TRBV29-1 and TRBJ1-1, with TRBD1 matching over 8 bases. Germline CDR1 is SQVTM and CDR2 is ANQGSEA. V shed 7 bases and J 3 bases; nucleotides not matched to a gene: 4. The CDR3 is 12 amino acids.

The CDR3 region has the DNA TGTGCCAGCAGTTACGGGACTAGCGATCAAGAGACCCAGTACTTC. Translated, it gives CASSYGTSDQETQYF. The rearrangement uses TRBV6-2 or TRBV6-3 and TRBJ2-5, with 10 bases fitting TRBD2. Losses at the gene ends were 2 bases for V and 2 bases for J; bases not matched to a gene: 2. There are 15 residues in the CDR3. Germline V gene lookup returns CDR1 MNHEY and CDR2 SVGEGT.

In the case of this clonotype: A read error may produce the germline difference seen at one junction end. The chain combines TRBV5-5 with TRBJ2-5; D is unresolved. This CDR3 is built from 11 residues. Germline CDR1 SGHKS, CDR2 YYEKEE (reference sequence). The CDR3 sequence is CASSLDLEQYF. The CDR3 DNA sequence: TGCGCCAGCAGCTTGGACCTTGAGCAGTACTTC. Filled out from reference TRBV5-5 and TRBJ2-5, the complete variable domain reads DAGVTQSPTHLIKTRGQQVTLRCSPISGHKSVSWYQQVLGQGPQFIFQYYEKEERGRGNFPDRFSARQFPNYSSELNVNALLLGDSALYLCASSLDLEQYFGPGTRLLVL.

A word on this clonotype: Sequence at one end of the junction differs from germline and may be a read error. The chain uses TRBV6-2 or TRBV6-3 and TRBJ1-1; D gene unclear. This CDR3 is built from 13 residues. Germline CDR1 MNHEY, CDR2 SVGEGT. CDR3 bases: TGTGCCAGCAGTTACGGGGAGAACACTGAGGCTTTCTTT. It translates to CASSYGENTEAFF.

The gene calls are TRBV6-4 and TRBJ2-1, with D possibly matching TRBD1 (6 bases). The DNA end favors TRBJ2-7, so the J call may be wrong. Germline loops: CDR1 MRHNA, CDR2 SNTAGT. The CDR3 runs 15 residues. CDR3 nucleotides: TGTGCCAGCAGTGACACAGGGAGCTCCTACAATGAGCAGTACTTC. Amino acid sequence: CASSDTGSSYNEQYF.

J is TRBJ2-7 and V is TRBV4-1; TRBD1 matches 7 bases. The V and J ends lost 1 base and 0 bases, in that order; junction bases with no gene match: 3. Germline V gives CDR1 MGHRA, CDR2 YSYEKL. The CDR3 has 15 residues. The CDR3 DNA sequence: TGCGCCAGCAGCCAAGCGGACAGGAGCTCCTACGAGCAGTACTTC. Residues: CASSQADRSSYEQYF.

V usage is TRBV5-1 and J usage is TRBJ1-2; D is perhaps TRBD1 (6 bases). V was cut by 3 bases and J by 0 bases, with 12 bases left in between. The germline CDR1 and CDR2 sequences are SGHRS and YFSETQ. The CDR3 is made up of 15 amino acids. The CDR3 DNA reads TGCGCCAGCAGCTCGAGCGGACAGTCTAACTATGGCTACACCTTC. It translates to CASSSSGQSNYGYTF.

This clonotype was seen a few times. The rearrangement uses TRBV29-1 and TRBJ2-5, with no clear D. The V gene lost 7 bases and the J gene lost 11 bases, with 20 bases spanning the gap. The CDR3 consists of 12 residues. The germline CDR1 and CDR2 sequences are SQVTM and ANQGSEA. CDR3 residues: CSGGRDSAEQYF. The CDR3 nucleotides read TGCAGCGGGGGAAGGGATTCTGCGGAGCAGTACTTC.

This chain uses TRBV28 with TRBJ2-1, with 11 bases matching TRBD2. Trimming took 5 bases from V and 3 from J; bases not matched to a gene: 3. Germline loops: CDR1 MDHEN, CDR2 SYDVKM. The length of the CDR3 is 15 residues. CDR3 in DNA: TGTGCCAGCAGTCAGACTAGCGGGGACTACAATGAGCAGTTCTTC. Residues: CASSQTSGDYNEQFF.

This chain connects TRBV10-3 to TRBJ2-7; a possible D gene is TRBD2 (7 bases). The CDR3 is 16 amino acids. CDR1 ENHRY and CDR2 SYGVKD come from the germline V gene. The V end was cut by 2 bases, the J end by 1 base, with 15 bases between. The CDR3: CAISEPMGGLSYEQYF. The CDR3 DNA sequence: TGTGCCATCAGTGAGCCGATGGGGGGGCTGTCCTACGAGCAGTACTTC.

The CDR3 spells CASSQAGGQETQYF. Here the CDR3 DNA reads TGCGCCAGCAGCCAAGCGGGGGGGCAAGAGACCCAGTACTTC. The genes are TRBV4-3 and TRBJ2-5; 8 bases fit TRBD2. V lost 1 base, J lost 2 bases, and 0 bases stayed unmatched. CDR3 size: 14 residues. Germline V gives CDR1 LGHNA, CDR2 YSLEER.